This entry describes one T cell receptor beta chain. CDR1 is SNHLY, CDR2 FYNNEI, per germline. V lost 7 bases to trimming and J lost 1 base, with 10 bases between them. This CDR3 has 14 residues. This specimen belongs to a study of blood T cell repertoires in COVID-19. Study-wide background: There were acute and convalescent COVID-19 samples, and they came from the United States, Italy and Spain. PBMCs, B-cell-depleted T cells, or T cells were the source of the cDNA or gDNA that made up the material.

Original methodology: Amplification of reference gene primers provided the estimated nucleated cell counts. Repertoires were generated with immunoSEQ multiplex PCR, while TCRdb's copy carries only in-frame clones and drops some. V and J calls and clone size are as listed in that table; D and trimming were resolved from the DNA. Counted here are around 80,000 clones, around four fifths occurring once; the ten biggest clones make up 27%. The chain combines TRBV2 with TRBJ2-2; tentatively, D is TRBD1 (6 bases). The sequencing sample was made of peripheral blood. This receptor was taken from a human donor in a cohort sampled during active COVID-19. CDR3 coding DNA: TGTGCCAGCACACCGACAGGGAACACCGGGGAGCTGTTTTTT. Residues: CASTPTGNTGELFF.